This entry features one T cell receptor beta chain sequence. Original analysis: Reference gene primer amplification in the assay estimated nucleated cell counts. The assay was immunoSEQ multiplex PCR, and TCRdb's table has in-frame clones only and misses some. Clonal size and the V and J genes are those of that table, whereas D and trimming came from the DNA. The table lists hundreds of thousands of clones, around 82% of them singletons. The sample belongs to a study of blood T cell repertoires in COVID-19. Study-wide context: Samples of COVID-19 (acute and convalescent) were obtained from the United States, Italy and Spain. PBMCs, B-cell-depleted T cells, or T cells were the source of the cDNA or gDNA that made up the material.

Input material: peripheral blood. The TCR sequence derives from an elderly woman with acute or convalescent COVID-19.

The CDR3 is CASSSGTGLGNTIYF. The CDR3 coding sequence is TGTGCCAGCAGTTCCGGGACAGGCCTGGGAAACACCATATATTTT. The rearrangement uses TRBV28 and TRBJ1-3, with 8 bases aligning to TRBD1. CDR1 is MDHEN, CDR2 SYDVKM, per germline. Trimming cost V 4 bases and J 4 bases; bases outside gene matches: 6. This CDR3 spans 15 amino acids.